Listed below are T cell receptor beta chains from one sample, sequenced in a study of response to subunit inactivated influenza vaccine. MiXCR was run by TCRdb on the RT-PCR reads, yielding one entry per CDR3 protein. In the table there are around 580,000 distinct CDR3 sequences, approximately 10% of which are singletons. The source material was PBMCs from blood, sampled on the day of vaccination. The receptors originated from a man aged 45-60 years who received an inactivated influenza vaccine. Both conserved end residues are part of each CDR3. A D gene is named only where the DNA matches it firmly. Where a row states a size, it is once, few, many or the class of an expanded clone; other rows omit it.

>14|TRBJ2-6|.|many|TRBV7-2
CASSLAAGANVLTF
TGTGCCAGCAGCTTAGCCGCTGGGGCCAACGTCCTGACTTTC
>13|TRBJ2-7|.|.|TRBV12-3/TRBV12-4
CASSQASVYEQYF
TGTGCCAGCAGTCAAGCTAGCGTCTACGAGCAGTACTTC
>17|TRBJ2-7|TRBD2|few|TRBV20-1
CSALRTSGYISSYEQYF
TGCAGTGCCCTAAGGACTAGCGGGTACATAAGCTCCTACGAGCAGTACTTC
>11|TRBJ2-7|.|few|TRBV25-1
CASSRAGEQYF
TGTGCCAGCAGCAGGGCGGGGGAGCAGTACTTC
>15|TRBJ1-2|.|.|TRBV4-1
CASSRDPNRRGGYTF
TGCGCCAGCAGCAGGGACCCCAACAGGCGAGGAGGCTACACCTTC
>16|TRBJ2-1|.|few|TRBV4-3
CASSLLGPAPYNEQFF
TGCGCCAGCAGCCTTTTAGGACCCGCCCCCTACAATGAGCAGTTCTTC
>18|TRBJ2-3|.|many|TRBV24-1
CATSDTRQGRNQADTQYF
TGTGCCACCAGTGACACCCGGCAGGGTAGAAACCAAGCAGATACGCAGTATTTT
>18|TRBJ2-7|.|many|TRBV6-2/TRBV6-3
CASGSWGAYSGTSYEQYF
TGTGCCAGCGGATCGTGGGGCGCTTATAGCGGAACCTCCTACGAGCAGTACTTC
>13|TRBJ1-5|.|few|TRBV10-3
CAISVNSNQPQHF
TGTGCCATCAGTGTTAATAGCAATCAGCCCCAGCATTTT
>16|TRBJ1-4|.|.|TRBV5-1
CASSLSGRVANEKLFF
TGCGCCAGCAGCTTGAGTGGAAGGGTGGCTAATGAAAAACTGTTTTTT
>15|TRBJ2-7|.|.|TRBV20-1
CSARDPSRVEHEQYF
TGCAGTGCTAGAGATCCATCACGGGTCGAGCACGAGCAGTACTTC
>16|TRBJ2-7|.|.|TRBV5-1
CASSMGPGAPVYEQYF
TGCGCCAGCAGCATGGGGCCGGGGGCGCCTGTCTACGAGCAGTACTTC
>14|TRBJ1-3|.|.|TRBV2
CASRANLRGNTIYF
TGTGCCAGCAGAGCTAACTTAAGGGGAAACACCATATATTTT
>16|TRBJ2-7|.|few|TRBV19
CASLSAPLFSTYEQYF
TGTGCCTCCCTGTCCGCACCTCTATTCTCGACCTACGAGCAGTACTTC
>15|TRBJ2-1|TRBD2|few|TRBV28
CASRSGGGPYNEQFF
TGTGCCAGCAGATCCGGGGGGGGACCCTACAATGAGCAGTTCTTC
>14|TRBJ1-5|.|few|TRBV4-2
CASRMGPRNQPQHF
TGTGCCAGCAGGATGGGGCCTCGCAATCAGCCCCAGCATTTT
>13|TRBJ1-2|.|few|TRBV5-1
CASRFREGYGYSF
TGCGCCAGCAGATTCCGGGAAGGCTATGGCTACTCCTTC
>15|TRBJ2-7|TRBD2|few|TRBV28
CASSSPSGVSYEQYF
TGTGCCAGCAGTTCCCCTAGCGGGGTGTCCTACGAGCAGTACTTC
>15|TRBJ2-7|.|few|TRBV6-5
CASSYSMRGTYEQYF
TGTGCCAGCAGTTACTCGATGCGCGGAACCTACGAGCAGTACTTC
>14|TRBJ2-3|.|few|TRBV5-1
CASSSGGGEVAQYF
TGCGCCAGCAGCTCCGGGGGCGGGGAGGTAGCGCAGTATTTT
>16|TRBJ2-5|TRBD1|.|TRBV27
CASSAWGQGPQETQYF
TGTGCCAGCAGCGCGTGGGGACAGGGGCCCCAAGAGACCCAGTACTTC
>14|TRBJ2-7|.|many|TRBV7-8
CASSLVRDLLGQYF
TGTGCCAGCAGCTTAGTGAGGGACCTACTTGGGCAGTACTTC
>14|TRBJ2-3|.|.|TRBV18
CASSPYRTKDTQYF
TGTGCCAGCTCACCATATCGTACCAAAGATACGCAGTATTTT
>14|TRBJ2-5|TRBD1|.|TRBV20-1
CSASLGQGSETQYF
TGCAGTGCTAGTTTGGGACAGGGGTCCGAGACCCAGTACTTC
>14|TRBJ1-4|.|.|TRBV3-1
CASSPQAAGEKLFF
TGTGCCAGCAGCCCACAGGCGGCGGGTGAAAAACTGTTTTTT
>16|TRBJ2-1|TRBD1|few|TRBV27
CASSLLFLDRANEQFF
TGTGCCAGCAGTTTACTCTTCTTGGACAGGGCGAATGAGCAGTTCTTC
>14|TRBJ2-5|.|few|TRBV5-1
CASSLAGLKETQYF
TGCGCCAGCAGCTTGGCCGGACTGAAAGAGACCCAGTACTTC
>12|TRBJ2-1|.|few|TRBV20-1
CSADYAYNEQFF
TGCAGTGCGGACTATGCCTACAATGAGCAGTTCTTC
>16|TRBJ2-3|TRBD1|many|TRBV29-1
CSVGNADRGLSDTQYF
TGCAGCGTAGGAAACGCAGACAGGGGGCTATCAGATACGCAGTATTTT
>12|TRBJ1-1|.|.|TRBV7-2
CASSFTGTEAFF
TGTGCCAGCAGTTTTACCGGGACTGAAGCTTTCTTT
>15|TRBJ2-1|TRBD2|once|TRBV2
CASSWTSGSSDEQFF
TGTGCCAGCAGTTGGACTAGCGGGAGTTCCGATGAGCAGTTCTTC
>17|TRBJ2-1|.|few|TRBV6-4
CASSDSKGRASYNEQFF
TGTGCCAGCAGTGACTCGAAGGGTCGGGCCTCCTACAATGAGCAGTTCTTC
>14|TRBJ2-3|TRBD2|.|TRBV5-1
CASSKGLDTDTQYF
TGCGCCAGCAGCAAGGGACTAGACACAGATACGCAGTATTTT
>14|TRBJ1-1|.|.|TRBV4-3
CASSQENQHTEAFF
TGCGCCAGCAGCCAAGAAAACCAACACACTGAAGCTTTCTTT
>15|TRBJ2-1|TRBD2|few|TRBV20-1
CSATPSGGRYNEQFF
TGCAGTGCTACCCCTAGCGGGGGTCGTTACAATGAGCAGTTCTTC
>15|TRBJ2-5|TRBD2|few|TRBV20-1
CSASTSGRGVETQYF
TGCAGTGCTAGTACTAGCGGGAGAGGAGTAGAGACCCAGTACTTC
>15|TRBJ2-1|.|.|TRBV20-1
CSARKTSTSYNEQFF
TGCAGTGCTAGGAAAACTAGCACCTCCTACAATGAGCAGTTCTTC
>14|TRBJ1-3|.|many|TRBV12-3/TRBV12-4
CASSRSTSGNTIYF
TGTGCCAGCAGTCGTTCCACCTCTGGAAACACCATATATTTT
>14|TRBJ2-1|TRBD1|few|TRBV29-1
CSVWTGRNYNEQFF
TGCAGCGTATGGACAGGGAGGAACTACAATGAGCAGTTCTTC
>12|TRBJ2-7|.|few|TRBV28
CASMQGTYEQYF
TGTGCCAGCATGCAGGGGACCTACGAGCAGTACTTC
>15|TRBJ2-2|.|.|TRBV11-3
CASSPGDRNTGELFF
TGTGCCAGCAGCCCGGGGGACAGGAACACCGGGGAGCTGTTTTTT
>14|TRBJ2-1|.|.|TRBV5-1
CASSSGTPFDEQFF
TGCGCCAGCAGCTCCGGGACCCCCTTCGATGAGCAGTTCTTC
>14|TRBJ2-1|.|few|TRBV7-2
CASSLGRLDNEQFF
TGTGCCAGCAGCTTAGGGCGGCTTGACAATGAGCAGTTCTTC
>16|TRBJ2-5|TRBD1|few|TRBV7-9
CASSTLGTGKEETQYF
TGTGCCAGCAGCACACTGGGGACAGGGAAGGAGGAGACCCAGTACTTC